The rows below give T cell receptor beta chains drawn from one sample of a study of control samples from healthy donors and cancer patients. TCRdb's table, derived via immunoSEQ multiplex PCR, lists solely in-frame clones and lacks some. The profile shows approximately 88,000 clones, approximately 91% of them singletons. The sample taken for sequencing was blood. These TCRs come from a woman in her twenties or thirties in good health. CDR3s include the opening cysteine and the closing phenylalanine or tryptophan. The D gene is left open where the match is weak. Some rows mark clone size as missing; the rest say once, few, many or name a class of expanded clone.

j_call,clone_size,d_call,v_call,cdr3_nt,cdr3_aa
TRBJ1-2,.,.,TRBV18,TGTGCCAGCTCACCAGGGGAGGGCTATGGCTACACCTTC,CASSPGEGYGYTF
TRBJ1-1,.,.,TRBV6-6,TGTGCCAGCATAAGGGGGAACACTGAAGCTTTCTTT,CASIRGNTEAFF
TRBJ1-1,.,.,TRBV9,TGTGCCAGCAGCCCGACAGGCATGAACACTGAAGCTTTCTTT,CASSPTGMNTEAFF
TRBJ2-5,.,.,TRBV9,TGTGCCAGCAGCGTAGAAGGGGTGGAGACCCAGTACTTC,CASSVEGVETQYF
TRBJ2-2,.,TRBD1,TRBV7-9,TGTGCCAGCAGCTTGGGGACAGCGAACACCGGGGAGCTGTTTTTT,CASSLGTANTGELFF
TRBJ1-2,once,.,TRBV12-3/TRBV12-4,TGTGCCAGCAGCTGGGACAACTATGGCTACACCTTC,CASSWDNYGYTF
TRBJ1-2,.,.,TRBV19,TGTGCCAGTAGTATAGCCTGGCAGGTCTTCAGCTATGGCTACACCTTC,CASSIAWQVFSYGYTF
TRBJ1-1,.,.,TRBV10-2,TGCGCCAGCAGTGCCGGGCTTAACACTGAAGCTTTCTTT,CASSAGLNTEAFF
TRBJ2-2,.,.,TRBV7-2,TGTGCCAGCACCTCACTACTGGGGGCTACCGGGGAGCTGTTTTTT,CASTSLLGATGELFF
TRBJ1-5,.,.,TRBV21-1,TGTGCCAGCAGCAAACGTCATTGCCTACAAAATCAGCCCCAGCATTTT,CASSKRHCLQNQPQHF
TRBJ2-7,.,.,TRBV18,TGTGCCAGCTCCCCCTCGTCGAAAGAGCAGTACTTC,CASSPSSKEQYF
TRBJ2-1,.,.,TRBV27,TGTGCCAGCAGTTTAGAGGGCGGCTCCTACAATGAGCAGTTCTTC,CASSLEGGSYNEQFF
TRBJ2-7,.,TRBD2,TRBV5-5,TGTGCCAGCAGCTTTTCATTGGGGGGGGCCTACGAGCAGTACTTC,CASSFSLGGAYEQYF
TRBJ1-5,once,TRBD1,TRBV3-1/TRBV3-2,TGTGCCAGCAGCCTCGGACAGGTTAGCAATCAGCCCCAGCATTTT,CASSLGQVSNQPQHF
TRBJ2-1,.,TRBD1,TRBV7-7,TGTGCCAGCAGCTTAGGAGGACAGGGGAGGAATGGGCAGTTCTTC,CASSLGGQGRNGQFF
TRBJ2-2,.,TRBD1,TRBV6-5,TGTGCCACTAAGGGACAGGATGGATTAGCCGGGGAGCTGTTTTTT,CATKGQDGLAGELFF
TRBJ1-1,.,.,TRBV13,TGTGCCAGCAGCTTTACACCCAAAGGGACTGAAGCTTTCTTT,CASSFTPKGTEAFF
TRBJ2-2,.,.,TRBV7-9,TGTGCCAGCGAACGGAGCACCGGGGAGCTGTTTTTT,CASERSTGELFF
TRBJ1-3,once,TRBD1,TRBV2,TGTGCCAGCAGCAGACAGGGCTCAAGCTCTGGAAACACCATATATTTT,CASSRQGSSSGNTIYF
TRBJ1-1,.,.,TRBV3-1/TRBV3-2,TGTGCCAGCAGGCCAGGGAGGCTTGTTTTCGCTGAAGCTTTCTTT,CASRPGRLVFAEAFF
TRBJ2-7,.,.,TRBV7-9,TGTGCCAGCAGCCTGGCGGACCTATCCTACGAGCAGTACTTC,CASSLADLSYEQYF
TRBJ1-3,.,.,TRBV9,TGTGCCAGCAGCGTAGAAGGGGGCTCTGGAAACACCATATATTTT,CASSVEGGSGNTIYF
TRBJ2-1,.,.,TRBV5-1,TGCGCCAGCAGCCCGGGGACTCCACACGCCTACAATGAGCAGTTCTTC,CASSPGTPHAYNEQFF
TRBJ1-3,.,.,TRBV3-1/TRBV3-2,TGTGCCAGCAGCCAAGGAGCCGGGGGGTCTGGAAACACCATATATTTT,CASSQGAGGSGNTIYF
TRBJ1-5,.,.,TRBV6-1,TGTGCCAGCAGTGGCGGATGGGGAGGGTACAATCAGCCCCAGCATTTT,CASSGGWGGYNQPQHF
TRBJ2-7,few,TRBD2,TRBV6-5,TGTGCCAGCATGAGTGGCGGGGGAGGCTCCTACGAGCAGTACTTC,CASMSGGGGSYEQYF
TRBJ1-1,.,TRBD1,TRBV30,TGTGCCTGGAGGGACAGGGGGCGTAACGAAGCTTTCTTT,CAWRDRGRNEAFF
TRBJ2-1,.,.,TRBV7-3,TGTGCCAGCAGCGCGCACCCCGGGCCTGAGCAGTTCTTC,CASSAHPGPEQFF
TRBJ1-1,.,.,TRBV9,TGTGCCAGCAGCGTAGCGGGAGCCGAAGCTTTCTTT,CASSVAGAEAFF
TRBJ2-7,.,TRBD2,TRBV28,TGTGCCAGCGGAGGGGCCGCGGGGGTGAACTTC,CASGGAAGVNF
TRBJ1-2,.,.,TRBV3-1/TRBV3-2,TGTGCCAGCAGCCAGAGGACAACTGCTGGGGGCTACACCTTC,CASSQRTTAGGYTF
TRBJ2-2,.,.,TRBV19,TGTGTCAGCATGAACGGGCCTAACACCGGGGAGCTGTTTTTT,CVSMNGPNTGELFF
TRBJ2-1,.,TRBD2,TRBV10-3,TGTGCCATCAGTGAGCTAGCGGGAAGAAATGAGCAGTTCTTC,CAISELAGRNEQFF
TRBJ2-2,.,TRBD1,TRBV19,TGTGCCAGTACCGGGGGACAGGGACGAAGCACCGGGGAGCTGTTTTTT,CASTGGQGRSTGELFF
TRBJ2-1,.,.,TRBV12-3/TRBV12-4,TGTGCCAGCAGTACAGGGTACAATGAGCAGTTCTTC,CASSTGYNEQFF
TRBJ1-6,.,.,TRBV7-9,TGTGCCAGCAGCTTAAGGGACTCACCCCTCCACTTT,CASSLRDSPLHF
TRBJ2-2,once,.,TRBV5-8,TGTGCCAGCAGCCCTATTCAGGGTTCGGGCGGGGGGGAGCTGTTTTTT,CASSPIQGSGGGELFF
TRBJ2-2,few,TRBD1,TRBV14,TGTGCCAGCAGCCAGGGGGGACAGGGAGACACCGGGGAGCTGTTTTTT,CASSQGGQGDTGELFF
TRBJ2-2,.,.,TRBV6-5,TGTGCCAGCAGTAGGACACCGAACACCGGGGAGCTGTTTTTT,CASSRTPNTGELFF
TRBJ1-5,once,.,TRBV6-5,TGTGCCAGCAACCGACAGTCCGTCAATCAGCCCCAGCATTTT,CASNRQSVNQPQHF
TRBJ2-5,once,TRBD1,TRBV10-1,TGCGCCAGCAGGACCCTACTCAGGGGGCGCGCCGAGACCCAGTACTTC,CASRTLLRGRAETQYF
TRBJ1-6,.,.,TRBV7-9,TGTGCCAGCAGTCTGGGGGGTAGCACTATTAATTCACCCCTCCACTTT,CASSLGGSTINSPLHF
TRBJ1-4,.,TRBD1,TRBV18,TGTGCCAGCTCGCAGGGACAGGGGGCTGAAAAACTGTTTTTT,CASSQGQGAEKLFF
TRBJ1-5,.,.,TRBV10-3,TGTGCCATCAGTGAGGCGACCGGGACCTACAATCAGCCCCAGCATTTT,CAISEATGTYNQPQHF
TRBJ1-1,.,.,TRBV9,TGTGCCAGCAGCCCCCAGACAGCCAGCACTGAAGCTTTCTTT,CASSPQTASTEAFF
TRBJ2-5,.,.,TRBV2,TGTGCCAGCAGTGGTCAGGGGCCTTTGGAGACCCAGTACTTC,CASSGQGPLETQYF
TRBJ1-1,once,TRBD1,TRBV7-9,TGTGCCAGCAGCGTTCCCCGGGGACAGGGGGCCGGGGACACTGAAGCTTTCTTT,CASSVPRGQGAGDTEAFF
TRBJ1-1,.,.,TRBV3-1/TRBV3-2,TGTGCCAGCAGCCCCTTAATTGGGGCCGGGGGGAACACTGAAGCTTTCTTT,CASSPLIGAGGNTEAFF
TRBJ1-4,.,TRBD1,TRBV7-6,TGTGCCAGCAGCCGACCGGGACAGGGGAACGAAAAACTGTTTTTT,CASSRPGQGNEKLFF
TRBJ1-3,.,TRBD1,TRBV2,TGTGCCAGCAGTGCACAGGGGGGAAACACCATATATTTT,CASSAQGGNTIYF
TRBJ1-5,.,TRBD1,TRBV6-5,TGTGCCAGCAGACCGGGACAGACTAATCAGCCCCAGCATTTT,CASRPGQTNQPQHF
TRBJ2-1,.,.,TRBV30,TGTGCCTGGAGTGTGGGAGGTGAGCAGTTCTTC,CAWSVGGEQFF
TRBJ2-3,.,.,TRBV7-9,TGTGCCAGCAGCTTTCGATGGGGGGATACGCAGTATTTT,CASSFRWGDTQYF
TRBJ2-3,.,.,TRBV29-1,TGCAGCGTTGTATTGGGGACCAGCACAGATACGCAGTATTTT,CSVVLGTSTDTQYF
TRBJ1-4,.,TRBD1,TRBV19,TGTGCCAGTAGTCGAGCCGGGACAGGGAATGAAAAACTGTTTTTT,CASSRAGTGNEKLFF
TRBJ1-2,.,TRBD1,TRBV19,TGTGCCAGTAGTTTGACAGGGATAAACTATGGCTACACCTTC,CASSLTGINYGYTF